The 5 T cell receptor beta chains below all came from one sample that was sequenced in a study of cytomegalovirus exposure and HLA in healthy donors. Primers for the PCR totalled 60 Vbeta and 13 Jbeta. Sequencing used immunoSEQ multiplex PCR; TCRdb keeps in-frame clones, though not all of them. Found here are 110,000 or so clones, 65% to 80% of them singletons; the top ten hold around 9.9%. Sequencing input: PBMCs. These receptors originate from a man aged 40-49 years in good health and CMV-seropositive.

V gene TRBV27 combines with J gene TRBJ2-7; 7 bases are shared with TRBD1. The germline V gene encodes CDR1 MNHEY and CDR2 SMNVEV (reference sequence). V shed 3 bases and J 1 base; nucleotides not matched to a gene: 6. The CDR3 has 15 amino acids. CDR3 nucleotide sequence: TGTGCCAGCAGTTTGCGTCAGGGGGTATCCTACGAGCAGTACTTC. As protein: CASSLRQGVSYEQYF.

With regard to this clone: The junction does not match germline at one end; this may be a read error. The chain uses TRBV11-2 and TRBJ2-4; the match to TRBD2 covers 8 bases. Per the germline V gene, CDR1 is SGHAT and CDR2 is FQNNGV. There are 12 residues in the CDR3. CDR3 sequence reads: CASSRGGNSQYF. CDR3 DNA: TGTGCCAGCAGCCGGGGGGGAAACAGTCAGTACTTC.

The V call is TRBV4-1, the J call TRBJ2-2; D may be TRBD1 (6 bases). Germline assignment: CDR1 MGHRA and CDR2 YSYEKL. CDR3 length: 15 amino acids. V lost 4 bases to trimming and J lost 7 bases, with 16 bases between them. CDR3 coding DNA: TGCGCCAGCAGCCCAGGGGTAGGGGTTGGCGGGGAGCTGTTTTTT. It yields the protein CASSPGVGVGGELFF.

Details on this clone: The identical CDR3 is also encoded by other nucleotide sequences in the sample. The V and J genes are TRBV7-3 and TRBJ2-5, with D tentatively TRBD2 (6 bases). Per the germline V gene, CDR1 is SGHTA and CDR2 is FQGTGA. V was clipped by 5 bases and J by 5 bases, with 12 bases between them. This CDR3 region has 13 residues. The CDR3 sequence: CASSRDRGETQYF. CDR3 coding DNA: TGTGCCAGCAGCCGGGACCGGGGGGAGACCCAGTACTTC.

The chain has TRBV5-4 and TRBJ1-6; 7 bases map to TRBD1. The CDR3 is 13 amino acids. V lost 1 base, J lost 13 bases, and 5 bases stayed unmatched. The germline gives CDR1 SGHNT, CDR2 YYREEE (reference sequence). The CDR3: CASSLRQGLPLHF. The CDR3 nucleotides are TGTGCCAGCAGCTTGAGACAGGGCCTCCCCCTCCACTTT.